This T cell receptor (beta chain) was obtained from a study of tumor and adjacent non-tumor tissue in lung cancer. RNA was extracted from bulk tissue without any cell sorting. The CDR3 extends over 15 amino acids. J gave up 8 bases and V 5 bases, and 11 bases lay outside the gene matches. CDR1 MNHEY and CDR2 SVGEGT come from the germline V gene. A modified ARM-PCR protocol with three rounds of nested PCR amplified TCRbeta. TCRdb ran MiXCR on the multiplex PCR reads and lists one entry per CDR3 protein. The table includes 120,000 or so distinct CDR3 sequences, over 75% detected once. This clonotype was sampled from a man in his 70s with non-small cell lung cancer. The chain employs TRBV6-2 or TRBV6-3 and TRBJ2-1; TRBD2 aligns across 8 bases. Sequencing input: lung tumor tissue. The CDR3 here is CASSQGLGNTHEQFF. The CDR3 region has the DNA TGTGCCAGCAGTCAGGGACTAGGCAATACTCATGAGCAGTTCTTC.